Each of the 28 T cell receptor beta chains below was sequenced from the same sample in a study of cytomegalovirus exposure and HLA in healthy donors. The PCR employed 60 Vbeta primers together with 13 Jbeta primers. Sequencing used immunoSEQ multiplex PCR; TCRdb keeps in-frame clones, though not all of them. The sample holds about 210,000 clones, about three quarters seen once. The specimen was PBMCs. Every receptor here comes from a male donor in good health and CMV-seronegative.

The chain couples TRBV28 to TRBJ1-1, with TRBD1 as a possible D gene (5 bases). The CDR3 consists of 16 residues. The V and J ends lost 7 bases and 0 bases respectively, with 18 bases between them. Germline CDR1 MDHEN, CDR2 SYDVKM. The CDR3, as DNA: TGTGCCAGCACCAACCCGAGACAGTCCCTGAACACTGAAGCTTTCTTT. As protein: CASTNPRQSLNTEAFF.

The chain couples TRBV19 to TRBJ2-3, with TRBD1 matching 9 bases. The CDR3 totals 14 residues. With V trimmed by 4 bases and J by 3 bases, 2 bases remained unmatched. Germline-derived CDR1 and CDR2 are LNHDA and SQIVND (reference sequence). CDR3 in amino acids: CASSTGQGTDTQYF. The DNA for the CDR3 is TGTGCCAGTAGTACAGGACAGGGGACAGATACGCAGTATTTT.

This clone turned up a few times. The CDR3 is CASRFLDRVGTEAFF. DNA for the CDR3: TGTGCCAGCAGATTCCTCGACAGGGTGGGGACTGAAGCTTTCTTT. The V gene is TRBV7-9, the J gene TRBJ1-1, with TRBD1 identical over 7 bases. Trimming at V came to 6 bases and at J to 5 bases, leaving 12 bases not matched to a gene. The germline V gene has CDR1 SEHNR and CDR2 FQNEAQ (reference sequence). This CDR3 spans 15 amino acids.

The chain carries TRBV11-1 and TRBJ2-7; 7 bases are shared with TRBD1. Per the germline V gene, CDR1 is SGHAT and CDR2 is FQDESV (reference sequence). The J segment lost 1 base and the V segment lost 5 bases, leaving 5 bases of the junction unmatched. There are 14 residues in the CDR3. CDR3 sequence (DNA): TGTGCCAGCAGCCTGACAGGGTTTTCCTACGAGCAGTACTTC. It encodes CASSLTGFSYEQYF.

V and J are TRBV19 and TRBJ2-1; 7 nucleotides line up with TRBD1. Germline V gene sequence: CDR1 LNHDA, CDR2 SQIVND (reference sequence). The length of the CDR3 is 14 residues. V gave up 6 bases and J gave up 8 bases; unmatched junction bases: 10. The CDR3 sequence: CASRETGQGDEQFF. The CDR3 DNA follows: TGTGCCAGTAGGGAGACAGGGCAGGGCGATGAGCAGTTCTTC.

The chain recombines TRBV25-1 with TRBJ1-1, with D uncertain. V was cut by 2 bases and J by 6 bases, with 19 bases left in between. Germline V gene lookup returns CDR1 MGHDK and CDR2 SYGVNS. This CDR3 is built from 16 residues. This chain's CDR3 is CASSEQSGVGESEAFF. The DNA for the CDR3 is TGTGCCAGCAGTGAACAGTCTGGAGTTGGAGAGTCTGAAGCTTTCTTT. Filled out from reference TRBV25-1 and TRBJ1-1, the complete variable domain reads EADIYQTPRYLVIGTGKKITLECSQTMGHDKMYWYQQDPGMELHLIHYSYGVNSTEKGDLSSESTVSRIRTEHFPLTLESARPSHTSQYLCASSEQSGVGESEAFFGQGTRLTVV.

The gene calls are TRBV7-9 and TRBJ2-7, with 8 bases fitting TRBD2. The J segment lost 5 bases and the V segment lost 4 bases, leaving 7 bases of the junction unmatched. Germline V CDR1 and CDR2: SEHNR, FQNEAQ (reference sequence). The CDR3 runs to 14 residues. The CDR3, as DNA: TGTGCCAGCAGCTCGAGCGGGAGTGAGAACGAGCAGTACTTC. Its translation: CASSSSGSENEQYF.

CDR3 residues: CASSTGLAGAKETQYF. CDR3 nucleotide sequence: TGTGCCAGTAGTACGGGACTAGCGGGGGCCAAAGAGACCCAGTACTTC. The genes are TRBV19 and TRBJ2-5; 14 bases fit TRBD2. The length of the CDR3 is 16 residues. Germline V gene sequence: CDR1 LNHDA, CDR2 SQIVND (reference sequence). Trimming at V came to 4 bases and at J to 3 bases, leaving 4 bases not matched to a gene.

The CDR3 sequence: CASSLGRQGYEQYF. The CDR3 nucleotides read TGTGCCAGCAGTTTGGGGCGCCAGGGCTACGAGCAGTACTTC. V usage is TRBV27 and J usage is TRBJ2-7; a possible D gene is TRBD1 (5 bases). The V gene lost 3 bases and the J gene lost 3 bases, with 12 bases spanning the gap. The CDR3 loop spans 14 amino acids. Germline V gene lookup returns CDR1 MNHEY and CDR2 SMNVEV (reference sequence).

The gene calls are TRBV27 and TRBJ2-5; a possible D gene is TRBD2 (6 bases). The CDR3 extends over 16 amino acids. Trimming took 5 bases from V and 1 from J, leaving 17 bases between them. Germline assignment: CDR1 MNHEY and CDR2 SMNVEV (reference sequence). The CDR3 reads CASSPSKGGAQETQYF. The CDR3 DNA sequence: TGTGCCAGCAGTCCATCCAAAGGAGGGGCCCAAGAGACCCAGTACTTC.

The chain recombines TRBV27 with TRBJ2-7, with TRBD2 identical over 15 bases. CDR3 length: 14 amino acids. V lost 5 bases to trimming and J lost 6 bases; unmatched junction nucleotides: 2. Germline CDR1 is MNHEY and CDR2 is SMNVEV (reference sequence). Here the CDR3 DNA reads TGTGCCAGCAGTGGGACTAGCGGGAGGTCCGAGCAGTACTTC. Translating gives CASSGTSGRSEQYF.

The V and J genes are TRBV11-2 and TRBJ2-7, with a tentative D call TRBD2 (5 bases). The V end lost 7 bases, the J end lost 5 bases, and 18 bases lay between the germline ends. Germline loops: CDR1 SGHAT, CDR2 FQNNGV. The CDR3 length is 14 residues. CDR3 in DNA: TGTGCCAGCATCAAACTAGGCTCTTCGGACGAGCAGTACTTC. It is translated as CASIKLGSSDEQYF.

V is TRBV7-3 and J is TRBJ2-1; TRBD1 matches at 9 bases. CDR1 and CDR2 from the germline V gene are SGHTA and FQGTGA. CDR3 length: 14 amino acids. The V gene end was trimmed by 5 bases and the J gene end by 7 bases; junction bases not matched to a gene: 6. CDR3 sequence (DNA): TGTGCCAGCAGCCGGGACAGGGCGGGGAATGAGCAGTTCTTC. It codes for CASSRDRAGNEQFF.

This sequence joins TRBV7-9 and TRBJ2-7; 9 bases are shared with TRBD1. After removal of 5 bases from V and 5 bases from J, the junction contained 10 bases not matched to a gene. CDR3 length equals 15 residues. The germline V gene encodes CDR1 SEHNR and CDR2 FQNEAQ (reference sequence). The CDR3 loop reads CASSPHRGQVDEQYF. The DNA for the CDR3 is TGTGCCAGCAGCCCTCACAGGGGGCAAGTGGACGAGCAGTACTTC.

The chain couples TRBV6-5 to TRBJ2-7, with TRBD1 matching over 7 bases. After removal of 0 bases from V and 5 bases from J, the junction contained 1 base not matched to a gene. The CDR3 covers 13 residues. The germline CDR1 and CDR2 sequences are MNHEY and SVGAGI. The CDR3 bases are TGTGCCAGCAGTTACTCGGGGACAGACGAGCAGTACTTC. As protein: CASSYSGTDEQYF.

The J gene is TRBJ2-3, the V gene TRBV27; D perhaps matches TRBD2 (6 bases). V lost 4 bases and J 1 base, leaving 9 bases between the germline ends. Germline assignment: CDR1 MNHEY and CDR2 SMNVEV (reference sequence). The CDR3 is 14 residues long. The CDR3 DNA reads TGTGCCAGCAGTTCAGCGGGCCGCACAGATACGCAGTATTTT. Its protein is CASSSAGRTDTQYF.

CDR3 protein: CASSDGGAGDTQYF. CDR3 DNA: TGTGCCAGCAGCGACGGGGGGGCGGGAGATACGCAGTATTTT. This chain joins TRBV9 and TRBJ2-3; TRBD2 aligns across 8 bases. Germline assignment: CDR1 SGDLS and CDR2 YYNGEE. The J segment lost 5 bases and the V segment lost 3 bases, leaving 5 bases of the junction unmatched. The CDR3 sequence is 14 residues long. The variable domain in full, with the rest retrieved from reference TRBV9 and TRBJ2-3, is DSGVTQTPKHLITATGQRVTLRCSPRSGDLSVYWYQQSLDQGLQFLIQYYNGEERAKGNILERFSAQQFPDLHSELNLSSLELGDSALYFCASSDGGAGDTQYFGPGTRLTVL.

This chain joins TRBV18 and TRBJ2-5, with 7 bases aligning to TRBD2. The J segment lost 3 bases and the V segment lost 5 bases, leaving 6 bases of the junction unmatched. Germline CDR1 is KGHSH and CDR2 is LQKENI. The CDR3 covers 14 residues. CDR3 protein: CASSDASGKETQYF. The DNA for the CDR3 is TGTGCCAGCTCAGACGCTAGCGGAAAAGAGACCCAGTACTTC.

Note on this clone: The junction departs from the called germline gene at one end, perhaps through a read error. V is TRBV7-7 and J is TRBJ2-1; 8 bases align to TRBD1. CDR1 is SSHAT and CDR2 is FNYEAQ in the germline V gene (reference sequence). The CDR3 is 13 residues long. This CDR3 is CASSLDRGDEQFF. The DNA of the CDR3 is TGTGCTAGCAGCTTAGACAGGGGTGATGAGCAGTTCTTC.

The rearrangement links TRBV9 to TRBJ1-5, with D tentatively TRBD1 (6 bases). The germline V gene has CDR1 SGDLS and CDR2 YYNGEE. The CDR3 runs to 15 residues. Trimming stripped 2 bases from V and 7 bases from J, with 16 bases between. The CDR3 bases are TGTGCCAGCAGCGTTTCAGGGGTGGTAGGGCAGCCCCAGCATTTT. Its translation: CASSVSGVVGQPQHF.

This sequence joins TRBV4-3 and TRBJ1-6, with 7 bases that match TRBD1. V lost 3 bases, J lost 9 bases, and 11 bases stayed unmatched. Per the germline V gene, CDR1 is LGHNA and CDR2 is YSLEER. The CDR3 length is 16 residues. CDR3 coding DNA: TGCGCCAGCAGCCACACCAGGGACAGCTTAACTTCACCCCTCCACTTT. Protein product: CASSHTRDSLTSPLHF.

In this sample, this clone turned up a few times. The chain uses TRBV27 and TRBJ2-7; a possible D gene is TRBD1 (6 bases). Germline V gene data show CDR1 as MNHEY and CDR2 as SMNVEV (reference sequence). V lost 6 bases and J 0 bases, leaving 9 bases between the germline ends. This CDR3 comprises 13 residues. The CDR3 spells CASSRDISYEQYF. Written as DNA, the CDR3 is TGTGCCAGCAGCCGGGACATCTCCTACGAGCAGTACTTC.

The chain uses TRBV28 and TRBJ1-5, with D possibly matching TRBD1 (6 bases). The ends were cut back, 8 bases at V and 6 bases at J, with 11 bases in the middle. CDR1 MDHEN and CDR2 SYDVKM come from the germline V gene. CDR3 length: 12 residues. DNA of the CDR3: TGTGCCAGCGGACAGATCACTCAGCCCCAGCATTTT. Translation: CASGQITQPQHF. Based on the CDR3 plus reference TRBV28 and TRBJ1-5, the full variable domain is DVKVTQSSRYLVKRTGEKVFLECVQDMDHENMFWYRQDPGLGLRLIYFSYDVKMKEKGDIPEGYSVSREKKERFSLILESASTNQTSMYLCASGQITQPQHFGDGTRLSIL.

This clone has a single count. J is TRBJ1-1 and V is TRBV7-7, with D perhaps TRBD1 (5 bases). The V gene lost 4 bases and the J gene lost 1 base, with 16 bases spanning the gap. The CDR3 runs 16 residues. Germline V lookup: CDR1 SSHAT, CDR2 FNYEAQ (reference sequence). CDR3 bases: TGTGCCAGCAGCTCCGCTCAGGGTCTTCCGAACACTGAAGCTTTCTTT. Its translation: CASSSAQGLPNTEAFF.

This clone was found a few times. The J gene is TRBJ2-2, the V gene TRBV5-8, with 7 bases aligning to TRBD1. There are 15 residues in the CDR3. From germline, CDR1 is SGHTS and CDR2 YDEGEE. V lost 5 bases and J lost 3; bases outside the gene matches: 7. The DNA of the CDR3 is TGTGCCAGCAGAAAGACAGGGACCTACACCGGGGAGCTGTTTTTT. This gives the protein CASRKTGTYTGELFF.

V gene TRBV19 combines with J gene TRBJ1-1, with TRBD1 as a possible D gene (6 bases). The CDR3 consists of 14 residues. The V end lost 3 bases, the J end lost 5 bases, and 13 bases lay between the germline ends. CDR1 and CDR2 from the germline V gene are LNHDA and SQIVND (reference sequence). This CDR3 is CASSIGPGQTEAFF. The CDR3 nucleotides are TGTGCCAGTAGTATTGGCCCTGGACAGACTGAAGCTTTCTTT.

The rearrangement joins TRBV10-1 to TRBJ2-3; 9 bases map to TRBD2. Germline values: CDR1 WNHNN, CDR2 SYGVQD (reference sequence). CDR3 size: 15 residues. V trimming: 8 bases; J trimming: 6 bases; junction bases outside the gene matches: 12. CDR3 protein: CASLISGGYRDTQYF. CDR3 coding DNA: TGCGCCAGCCTAATCAGCGGGGGGTATAGGGATACGCAGTATTTT.

The V gene is TRBV9, the J gene TRBJ2-7; 7 bases are shared with TRBD2. Germline trimming cut 0 bases from V and 3 bases from J; bases unmatched to any gene: 6. The CDR3 has 15 residues. Germline CDR1 is SGDLS and CDR2 is YYNGEE. CDR3: CASSVGASGGYEQYF. DNA of the CDR3: TGTGCCAGCAGCGTAGGGGCTAGCGGAGGCTACGAGCAGTACTTC.